The rows below give T cell receptor beta chains drawn from one sample of a study of T cell responses to AZD1222 COVID-19 vaccine. The table came from immunoSEQ multiplex PCR; TCRdb's copy has only in-frame clones and leaves some out. The sample comprises some 150,000 clones, roughly 90% of which are singletons, and under 20% rests with the top ten. Sequencing was performed on peripheral blood, taken on day 0 of AZD1222 vaccination. These receptors came from an adult in good health. The CDR3 runs from the conserved cysteine through the conserved F or W. The D gene is left open where the match is weak. Clone size is stated in some rows and not others, as once, few, many or a class when expanded.

abundance	d_gene	v_gene	j_gene	CDR3nt	CDR3aa
.	.	TRBV18	TRBJ1-3	TGTGCCAGCTCACCACCGAACCTCTCTGGAAACACCATATATTTT	CASSPPNLSGNTIYF
once	.	TRBV11-3	TRBJ2-2	TGTGCCAGCAGCTTAGCGGCAGGGCGCCGCGGCACCGGGGAGCTGTTTTTT	CASSLAAGRRGTGELFF
.	.	TRBV12-3/TRBV12-4	TRBJ1-6	TGTGCCAGCACCCCTCGTGGGGAATCACCCCTCCACTTT	CASTPRGESPLHF
.	.	TRBV7-2	TRBJ1-4	TGTGCCAGCAGCTTAGGGGTGGTCCGAGGGGGGGAAAAACTGTTTTTT	CASSLGVVRGGEKLFF
.	.	TRBV11-3	TRBJ2-6	TGTGCCAGCAGCCCCAGGGGGGCCAACGTCCTGACTTTC	CASSPRGANVLTF
.	.	TRBV6-2/TRBV6-3	TRBJ1-5	TGTGCCAGCAGTTACCTCCAGCGGGGCCTTCAGCCCCAGCATTTT	CASSYLQRGLQPQHF
.	TRBD1	TRBV6-4	TRBJ2-1	TGTGCCAGCAGTGCCCAGGGGGTACCCTACAATGAGCAGTTCTTC	CASSAQGVPYNEQFF
.	TRBD1	TRBV9	TRBJ1-3	TGTGCCAGCAGCGTAGAGGGGCAGGGGGACTCTGGAAACACCATATATTTT	CASSVEGQGDSGNTIYF
once	.	TRBV28	TRBJ1-2	TGTGCCAGCACTCCTCAGGGAGGTTTCTATGGCTACACCTTC	CASTPQGGFYGYTF
.	.	TRBV7-2	TRBJ1-5	TGTGCCAGCAGCTTAGACTATGGAAGCAATCAGCCCCAGCATTTT	CASSLDYGSNQPQHF
few	.	TRBV6-5	TRBJ1-1	TGTGCCAGCACGTCCATGGTGACCCCGAACACTGAAGCTTTCTTT	CASTSMVTPNTEAFF
once	.	TRBV19	TRBJ1-1	TGTGCCAGTAGTATCCGGGGATTGGGGAACACTGAAGCTTTCTTT	CASSIRGLGNTEAFF
.	.	TRBV6-5	TRBJ2-2	TGTGCCAGCAGTAAGGACACCGGGGAGCTGTTTTTT	CASSKDTGELFF
.	.	TRBV7-2	TRBJ1-6	TGTGCCAGCAGGGCTCCCAATTCACCCCTCCACTTT	CASRAPNSPLHF
.	.	TRBV21-1	TRBJ1-1	TGTGCCAGCCGCCGGGGACAGACGAACACTGAAGCTTTCTTT	CASRRGQTNTEAFF
.	.	TRBV7-3	TRBJ1-6	TGTGCCAGCAGCTTGGCGAATTCACCCCTCCACTTT	CASSLANSPLHF
.	.	TRBV4-1	TRBJ1-3	TGCGCCAGCAGCCAAGATGAGGGAAACACCATATATTTT	CASSQDEGNTIYF
.	.	TRBV27	TRBJ1-1	TGTGCCAGCAGAACGATGGCAGGGAGGACTGAAGCTTTCTTT	CASRTMAGRTEAFF
.	TRBD1	TRBV5-1	TRBJ1-4	TGCGCCAGCAGCCGCACAGACAGGGGGGGTGAAAAACTGTTTTTT	CASSRTDRGGEKLFF
.	.	TRBV7-9	TRBJ1-3	TGTGCCAGCAGCCAAAGGGAGGGCTCTGGAAACACCATATATTTT	CASSQREGSGNTIYF
.	TRBD1	TRBV18	TRBJ1-4	TGTGCCAGCTCGCAGGACAGGCAAAATGAAAAACTGTTTTTT	CASSQDRQNEKLFF
.	.	TRBV19	TRBJ1-1	TGTGCCAGTATTTTGACCGGGGCCGGTGAAGCTTTCTTT	CASILTGAGEAFF
.	.	TRBV14	TRBJ1-2	TGTGCCAGCAGCGACGGGCAGTTCTATGGCTACACCTTC	CASSDGQFYGYTF
few	.	TRBV29-1	TRBJ2-6	TGCAGCGTTAAACGATTCTCTGGGGCCAACGTCCTGACTTTC	CSVKRFSGANVLTF
.	.	TRBV6-5	TRBJ2-3	TGTGCCAGCAGTTATCGAGGGTTTGATACGCAGTATTTT	CASSYRGFDTQYF
.	TRBD1	TRBV27	TRBJ1-1	TGTGCCAGCAGGTCGACAGGGAACACTGTAGCTTTCTTT	CASRSTGNTVAFF
once	TRBD1	TRBV3-1/TRBV3-2	TRBJ1-3	TGTGCCAGCAGCCGCACAGGGGTCTACGGTCCTGGAAACACCATATATTTT	CASSRTGVYGPGNTIYF
.	.	TRBV12-2	TRBJ1-6	TGTGCAAGTCGCTTAGCCCTCGCTGACAGGGACCGCTCCCCCTATAATTCACCCCTCCACTTT	CASRLALADRDRSPYNSPLHF
.	.	TRBV6-5	TRBJ1-1	TGTGCCAGCAGAGCCAGGGGAGGGAACACTGAAGCTTTCTTT	CASRARGGNTEAFF
.	.	TRBV28	TRBJ1-2	TGTGCCAGCGGCGGGGGCCTACCAAACTATGGCTACACCTTC	CASGGGLPNYGYTF
.	.	TRBV9	TRBJ1-2	TGTGCCAGCAGCTCCGGAGGCGGCTATGGCTACACCTTC	CASSSGGGYGYTF
.	TRBD1	TRBV27	TRBJ1-2	TGTGCCAGCAGACAAGGGACAGGGCAAGGCTACACCTTC	CASRQGTGQGYTF
.	.	TRBV28	TRBJ1-5	TGTGCCAGCAGGACGACAGTTTCCGGGCGGGCCCAGCATTTT	CASRTTVSGRAQHF
once	TRBD1	TRBV2	TRBJ1-5	TGTGCCAGCAGTGGGACAGGGCCAAACAATCAGCCCCAGCATTTT	CASSGTGPNNQPQHF
.	.	TRBV7-3	TRBJ1-1	TGTGCCAGCAGTCTCAGAAGAGGCACTGAAGCTTTCTTT	CASSLRRGTEAFF
.	.	TRBV30	TRBJ1-1	TGTGCCTGGAATAAGGTGGGAAGCACTGAAGCTTTCTTT	CAWNKVGSTEAFF
.	TRBD1	TRBV4-1	TRBJ1-2	TGCGCCAGCATCCCGGGACAGGGCGATGGCTACACCTTC	CASIPGQGDGYTF
.	TRBD1	TRBV6-5	TRBJ1-5	TGTGCCAGCAGCGCGGACAGGAGCAATCAGCCCCAGCATTTT	CASSADRSNQPQHF
.	.	TRBV14	TRBJ1-1	TGTGCCAGCAGCCAAGATCGGGGGACCCTTGTCACTGAAGCTTTCTTT	CASSQDRGTLVTEAFF
.	TRBD2	TRBV29-1	TRBJ2-1	TGCAGCGTTGCTAGCGGGGTAGAGTACAATGAGCAGTTCTTC	CSVASGVEYNEQFF
.	.	TRBV6-1	TRBJ2-1	TGTGCCAGCAGTGAAGGGTTGGGACACCGGGACTACTCCTACAATGAGCAGTTCTTC	CASSEGLGHRDYSYNEQFF
.	.	TRBV5-4	TRBJ1-4	TGTGCCAGCAGCTTGGATAGGGCCCATAATGAAAAACTGTTTTTT	CASSLDRAHNEKLFF
.	.	TRBV29-1	TRBJ1-2	TGCAGCGTTGAAGAATACACCAGGGTTCGGTACTATGGCTACACCTTC	CSVEEYTRVRYYGYTF
.	.	TRBV18	TRBJ1-4	TGTGCCAGCTCACCTGCGACAGTACCTAATGAAAAACTGTTTTTT	CASSPATVPNEKLFF
.	.	TRBV20-1	TRBJ1-1	TGCAGTGCTAGTCAATCATTGGGGGTCACTGAAGCTTTCTTT	CSASQSLGVTEAFF
.	TRBD1	TRBV30	TRBJ2-7	TGTGCCTGGAGTCCGACAGGGACGTACGAGCAGTACTTC	CAWSPTGTYEQYF
.	.	TRBV27	TRBJ1-1	TGTGCCAGCAGTTTAAATGGAGGAGCCAGCACTGAAGCTTTCTTT	CASSLNGGASTEAFF
.	TRBD2	TRBV7-6	TRBJ2-3	TGTGCCAGCAGCTTAGGGGCCTTTGGAGCGGGAGGTATTACTAGCACAGATACGCAGTATTTT	CASSLGAFGAGGITSTDTQYF
.	.	TRBV5-1	TRBJ1-4	TGCGCCAGCAGCTTGGGGGACGGTGGCCGTAATGAAAAACTGTTTTTT	CASSLGDGGRNEKLFF
.	.	TRBV5-1	TRBJ1-2	TGCGCCAGCAGCAAGGGCGGGTTCTATGGCTACACCTTC	CASSKGGFYGYTF
.	.	TRBV5-1	TRBJ2-2	TGCGCCAGCAGCGGAACGAACACCGGGGAGCTGTTTTTT	CASSGTNTGELFF
.	.	TRBV12-1	TRBJ1-5	TGTGCCAGCAGACGACTGACAGGGGGAATTCAGCCCCAGCATTTT	CASRRLTGGIQPQHF
.	.	TRBV18	TRBJ1-1	TGTGCCAGCTCACGGGTCTTGGGAATGAACACTGAAGCTTTCTTT	CASSRVLGMNTEAFF
few	.	TRBV7-8	TRBJ2-7	TGTGCCAGCACCCCCTTGAGGAGGGGACCCTACGAGCAGTACTTC	CASTPLRRGPYEQYF
.	TRBD2	TRBV9	TRBJ2-3	TGTGCCAGCAGCGTCCGGGAGGGTAGCACAGATACGCAGTATTTT	CASSVREGSTDTQYF
.	.	TRBV7-9	TRBJ2-1	TGTGCCAGCAGCTTAAGGAGTAATGAGCAGTTCTTC	CASSLRSNEQFF